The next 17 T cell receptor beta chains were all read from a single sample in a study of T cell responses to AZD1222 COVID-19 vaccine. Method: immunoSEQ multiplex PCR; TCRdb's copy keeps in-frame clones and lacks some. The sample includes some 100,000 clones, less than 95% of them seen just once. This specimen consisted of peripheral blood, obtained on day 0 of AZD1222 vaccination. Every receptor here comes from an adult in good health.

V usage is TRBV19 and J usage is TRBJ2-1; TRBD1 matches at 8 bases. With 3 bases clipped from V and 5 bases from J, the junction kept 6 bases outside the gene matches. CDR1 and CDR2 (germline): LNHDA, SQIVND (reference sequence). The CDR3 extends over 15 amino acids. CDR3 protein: CASSIRGLPHNEQFF. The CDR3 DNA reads TGTGCCAGTAGTATCAGGGGGCTCCCACACAATGAGCAGTTCTTC.

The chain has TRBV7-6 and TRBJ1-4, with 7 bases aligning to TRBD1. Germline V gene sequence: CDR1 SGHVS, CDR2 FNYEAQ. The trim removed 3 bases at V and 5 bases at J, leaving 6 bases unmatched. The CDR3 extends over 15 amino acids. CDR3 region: CASSFTGQSNEKLFF. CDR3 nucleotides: TGTGCCAGCAGCTTTACGGGACAGAGCAATGAAAAACTGTTTTTT. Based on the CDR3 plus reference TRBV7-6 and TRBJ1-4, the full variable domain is GAGVSQSPRYKVTKRGQDVALRCDPISGHVSLYWYRQALGQGPEFLTYFNYEAQQDKSGLPNDRFSAERPEGSISTLTIQRTEQRDSAMYRCASSFTGQSNEKLFFGSGTQLSVL.

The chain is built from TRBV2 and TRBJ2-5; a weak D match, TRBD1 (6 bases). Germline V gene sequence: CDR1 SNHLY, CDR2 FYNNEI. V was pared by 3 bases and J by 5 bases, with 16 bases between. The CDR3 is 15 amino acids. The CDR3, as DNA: TGTGCCAGCAGTGACCGCAGGGGAAGCTACGAGACCCAGTACTTC. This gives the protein CASSDRRGSYETQYF.

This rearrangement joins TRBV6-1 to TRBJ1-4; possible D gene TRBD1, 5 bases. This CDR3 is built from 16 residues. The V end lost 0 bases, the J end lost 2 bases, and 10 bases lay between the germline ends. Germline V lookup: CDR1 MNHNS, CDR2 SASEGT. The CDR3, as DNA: TGTGCCAGCAGTGAAGCGCTTGGGGGGACTAATGAAAAACTGTTTTTT. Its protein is CASSEALGGTNEKLFF.

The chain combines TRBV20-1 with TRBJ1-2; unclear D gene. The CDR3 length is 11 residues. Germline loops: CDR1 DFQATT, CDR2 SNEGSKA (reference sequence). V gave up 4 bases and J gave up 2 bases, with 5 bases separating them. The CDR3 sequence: CSAMANYGYTF. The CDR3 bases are TGCAGTGCTATGGCCAACTATGGCTACACCTTC.

The CDR3 bases are TGTGCCAGCAGTCCCTGGTTAGGGCGCGGGGGAGATCCCAGTGGCAATGAGCAGTTCTTC. Translating gives CASSPWLGRGGDPSGNEQFF. J is TRBJ2-1 and V is TRBV28; the match to TRBD2 covers 7 bases. Germline values: CDR1 MDHEN, CDR2 SYDVKM. V was clipped by 5 bases and J by 6 bases; unmatched bases: 25. The CDR3 contains 20 residues.

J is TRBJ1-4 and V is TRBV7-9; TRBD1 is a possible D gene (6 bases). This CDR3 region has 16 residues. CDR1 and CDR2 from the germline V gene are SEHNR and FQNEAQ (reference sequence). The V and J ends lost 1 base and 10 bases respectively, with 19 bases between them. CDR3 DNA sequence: TGTGCCAGCAGCTTAGATGGGGGGCCCTCCAGGAGAAAACTGTTTTTT. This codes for CASSLDGGPSRRKLFF.

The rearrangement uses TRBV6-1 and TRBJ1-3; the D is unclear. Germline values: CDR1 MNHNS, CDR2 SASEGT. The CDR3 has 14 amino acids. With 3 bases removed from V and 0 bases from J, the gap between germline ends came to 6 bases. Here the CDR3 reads CASSEWSSGNTIYF. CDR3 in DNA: TGTGCCAGCAGTGAGTGGTCCTCTGGAAACACCATATATTTT.

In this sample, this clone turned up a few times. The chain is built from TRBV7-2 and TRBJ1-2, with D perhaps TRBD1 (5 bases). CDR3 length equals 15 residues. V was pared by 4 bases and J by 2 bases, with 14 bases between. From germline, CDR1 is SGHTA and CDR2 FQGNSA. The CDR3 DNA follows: TGTGCCAGCAGCTCAAGCGGGGCTCTGAACTATGGCTACACCTTC. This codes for CASSSSGALNYGYTF. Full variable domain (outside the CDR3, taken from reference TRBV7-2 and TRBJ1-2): GAGVSQSPSNKVTEKGKDVELRCDPISGHTALYWYRQSLGQGLEFLIYFQGNSAPDKSGLPSDRFSAERTGGSVSTLTIQRTQQEDSAVYLCASSSSGALNYGYTFGSGTRLTVV.

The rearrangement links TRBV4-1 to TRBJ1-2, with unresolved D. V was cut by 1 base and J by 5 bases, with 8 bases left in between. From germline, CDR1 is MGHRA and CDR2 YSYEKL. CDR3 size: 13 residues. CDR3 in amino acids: CASSQGRLYGYTF. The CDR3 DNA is TGCGCCAGCAGCCAAGGACGGCTATATGGCTACACCTTC.

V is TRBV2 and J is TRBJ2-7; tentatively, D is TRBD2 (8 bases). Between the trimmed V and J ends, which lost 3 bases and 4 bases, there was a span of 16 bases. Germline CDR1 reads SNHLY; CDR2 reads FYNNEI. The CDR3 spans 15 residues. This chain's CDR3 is CASSEREAGGYEQYF. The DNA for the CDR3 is TGTGCCAGCAGTGAGCGGGAGGCAGGGGGATACGAGCAGTACTTC.

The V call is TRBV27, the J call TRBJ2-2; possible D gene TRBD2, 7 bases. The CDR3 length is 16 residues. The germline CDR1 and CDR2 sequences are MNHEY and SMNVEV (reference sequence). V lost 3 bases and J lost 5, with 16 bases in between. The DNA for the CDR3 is TGTGCCAGCAGTTTCCTTGCGGGGGCCTCAACCGGGGAGCTGTTTTTT. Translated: CASSFLAGASTGELFF.

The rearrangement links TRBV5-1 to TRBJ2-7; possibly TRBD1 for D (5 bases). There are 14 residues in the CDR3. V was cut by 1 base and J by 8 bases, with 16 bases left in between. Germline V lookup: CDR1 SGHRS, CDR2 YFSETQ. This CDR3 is CASSLSVTDLQQYF. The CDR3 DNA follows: TGCGCCAGCAGCTTGAGCGTGACAGACCTACAGCAGTACTTC.

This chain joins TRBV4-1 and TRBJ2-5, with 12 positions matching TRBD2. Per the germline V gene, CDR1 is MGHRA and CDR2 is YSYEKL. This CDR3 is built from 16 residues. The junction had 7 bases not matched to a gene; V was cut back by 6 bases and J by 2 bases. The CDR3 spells CASSSGLAGRQETQYF. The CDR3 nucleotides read TGCGCCAGCAGTTCTGGACTAGCGGGGCGTCAAGAGACCCAGTACTTC.

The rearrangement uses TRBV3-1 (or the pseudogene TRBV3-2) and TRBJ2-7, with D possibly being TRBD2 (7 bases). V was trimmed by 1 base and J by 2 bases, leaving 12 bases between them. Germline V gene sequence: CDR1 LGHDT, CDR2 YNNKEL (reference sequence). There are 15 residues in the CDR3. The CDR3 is CASSQARGGAYEQYF. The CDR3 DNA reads TGTGCCAGCAGCCAAGCCCGCGGGGGCGCCTACGAGCAGTACTTC.

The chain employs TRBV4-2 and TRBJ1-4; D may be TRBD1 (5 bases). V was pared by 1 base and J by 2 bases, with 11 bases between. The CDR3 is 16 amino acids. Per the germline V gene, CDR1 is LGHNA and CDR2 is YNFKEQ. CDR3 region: CASSQVVAGTNEKLFF. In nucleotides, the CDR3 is TGTGCCAGCAGCCAAGTTGTGGCAGGGACTAATGAAAAACTGTTTTTT.

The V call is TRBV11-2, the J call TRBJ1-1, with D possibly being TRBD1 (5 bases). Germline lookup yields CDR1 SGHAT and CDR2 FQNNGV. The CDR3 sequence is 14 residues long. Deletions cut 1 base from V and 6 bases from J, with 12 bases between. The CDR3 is CASSLVGARAEAFF. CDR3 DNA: TGTGCCAGCAGCTTAGTAGGGGCCCGGGCTGAAGCTTTCTTT.